This T cell receptor (beta chain) was recovered during a study of T cell responses to AZD1222 COVID-19 vaccine. Clones were sequenced by immunoSEQ multiplex PCR, and TCRdb holds only the in-frame ones, with some missing. Among 100,000 to 150,000 clones listed, roughly 93% were seen once. Details on this clone: Its matching antigen is unknown.

Germline assignment: CDR1 SGHVS and CDR2 FQNEAQ. This CDR3 has 12 amino acids. Trimming removed 1 base from V and 8 bases from J, with 8 bases in between. Regarding the study as a whole: Dominant at 160-218 and 743-854, vaccine-associated CD4 TCRs also spanned spike.

The sequences come from peripheral blood, collected on day 0 of AZD1222 vaccination. The clonotype was recovered from an adult in good health. The V call is TRBV7-8, the J call TRBJ1-2; D call uncertain. The DNA of the CDR3 is TGTGCCAGCAGCTTAGACCCCTTCGGCTACACCTTC. Translation gives CASSLDPFGYTF.